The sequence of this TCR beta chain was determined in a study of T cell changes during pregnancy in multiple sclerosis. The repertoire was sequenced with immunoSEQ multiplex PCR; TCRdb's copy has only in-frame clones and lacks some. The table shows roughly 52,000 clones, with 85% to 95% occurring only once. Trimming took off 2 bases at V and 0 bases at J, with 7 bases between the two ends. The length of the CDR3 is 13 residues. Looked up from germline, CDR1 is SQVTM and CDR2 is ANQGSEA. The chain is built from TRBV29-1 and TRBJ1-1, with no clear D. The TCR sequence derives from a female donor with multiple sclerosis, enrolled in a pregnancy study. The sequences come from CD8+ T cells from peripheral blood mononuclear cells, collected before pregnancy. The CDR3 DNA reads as TGCAGCGTTGAAACAGTCATGAACACTGAAGCTTTCTTT. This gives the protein CSVETVMNTEAFF.